One sample yielded the 19 T cell receptor beta chains listed below, sequenced in a study of a mutant IDH1 vaccine in newly diagnosed glioma. Specified time point: week 11, during vaccination. Vaccinated patients received 300 ug of mutant IDH1 20-mer peptide per dose, with topical imiquimod. Their target antigens are unknown. Generated by immunoSEQ multiplex PCR, the TCRdb table keeps only in-frame clones and is missing some. The sample consists of roughly 60,000 clones, about four fifths of them appearing once. Sequenced material: PBMCs, taken from a glioma patient whose treatment included an IDH1 peptide vaccine. These receptors all come from a man younger than 45 with glioma.

CDR3 residues: CASSVPVGNQPQHF. In DNA form, the CDR3 reads TGTGCCAGCAGTGTGCCGGTGGGCAATCAGCCCCAGCATTTT. The gene calls are TRBV28 and TRBJ1-5; D gene unclear. CDR1 and CDR2 (germline): MDHEN, SYDVKM. V was pared by 5 bases and J by 2 bases, with 10 bases between. The CDR3 contains 14 residues. The full variable domain, with the rest looked up from reference TRBV28 and TRBJ1-5, is DVKVTQSSRYLVKRTGEKVFLECVQDMDHENMFWYRQDPGLGLRLIYFSYDVKMKEKGDIPEGYSVSREKKERFSLILESASTNQTSMYLCASSVPVGNQPQHFGDGTRLSIL.

This sequence joins TRBV7-9 and TRBJ2-1; 10 bases map to TRBD1. CDR1 is SEHNR, CDR2 FQNEAQ, per germline (reference sequence). V dropped 5 bases and J dropped 8; count of bases not matched to a gene: 6. The CDR3 totals 14 residues. Here the CDR3 reads CASSNRDRGYEQFF. The CDR3 DNA reads as TGTGCCAGCAGCAACCGGGACAGGGGATATGAGCAGTTCTTC.

The chain links TRBV30 to TRBJ1-3; D not certain. Trimming shortened V by 4 bases and J by 0 bases, and 7 bases separated the two germline ends. The V gene's germline CDR1 is GTSNPN and CDR2 SVGIG (reference sequence). This CDR3 is 13 amino acids long. The CDR3 DNA sequence: TGTGCCTGGACGCTCTTCTCTGGAAACACCATATATTTT. As protein: CAWTLFSGNTIYF.

This chain uses TRBV7-6 with TRBJ2-1; 8 bases are a match to TRBD2. In germline, CDR1 is SGHVS, CDR2 FNYEAQ. J gave up 8 bases and V 2 bases, and 2 bases lay outside the gene matches. The CDR3 is 13 residues long. The CDR3 spells CASSLSGGYEQFF. As DNA, the CDR3 is TGTGCCAGCAGCTTATCGGGGGGGTATGAGCAGTTCTTC.

J is TRBJ2-3 and V is TRBV30, with TRBD2 as a possible D gene (6 bases). CDR1 and CDR2 (germline): GTSNPN, SVGIG (reference sequence). This CDR3 has 13 residues. V was pared by 0 bases and J by 4 bases, with 8 bases between. CDR3 region: CAWSVPGADTQYF. DNA for the CDR3: TGTGCCTGGAGTGTACCGGGGGCAGATACGCAGTATTTT.

CDR3 loop: CASSYYNEQFF. CDR3 sequence (DNA): TGTGCCAGCAGCTACTACAATGAGCAGTTCTTC. The chain joins TRBV7-2 to TRBJ2-1, with D unresolved. Germline values: CDR1 SGHTA, CDR2 FQGNSA. Trimming stripped 4 bases from V and 3 bases from J, with 1 base between. The CDR3 is 11 residues long.

The chain has TRBV6-6 and TRBJ1-1; a possible D gene is TRBD1 (5 bases). Between the trimmed V and J ends, which lost 4 bases and 6 bases, there was a span of 12 bases. This CDR3 contains 13 residues. CDR1 is MNHNY, CDR2 SVGAGI, per germline (reference sequence). This CDR3 reads CASSSYAGSEAFF. The CDR3 DNA sequence: TGTGCCAGCAGTTCATACGCAGGGTCTGAAGCTTTCTTT.

The rearrangement uses TRBV28 and TRBJ2-1, with no clear D. Trimming shortened V by 3 bases and J by 4 bases, and 13 bases separated the two germline ends. CDR3 length: 15 amino acids. The germline V gene has CDR1 MDHEN and CDR2 SYDVKM. CDR3 nucleotide sequence: TGTGCCAGCAGTTTCCGCCGTGGTTGGTACAATGAGCAGTTCTTC. Protein: CASSFRRGWYNEQFF.

The chain links TRBV9 to TRBJ2-7, with 7 bases matching TRBD2. The CDR3 length is 15 residues. Trimming took 3 bases from V and 2 from J; bases not matched to a gene: 8. Germline values: CDR1 SGDLS, CDR2 YYNGEE. The CDR3 region is CASSAPGGAAYEQYF. In DNA form, the CDR3 reads TGTGCCAGCAGCGCCCCGGGGGGAGCGGCCTACGAGCAGTACTTC.

The rearrangement links TRBV30 to TRBJ2-5; 8 bases align to TRBD2. Germline CDR1 GTSNPN, CDR2 SVGIG (reference sequence). Unmatched junction bases numbered 3, after V lost 2 bases and J lost 1 base. The CDR3 spans 14 residues. The CDR3 DNA reads as TGTGCCTGGAGTATAGCGGGGCCCCAAGAGACCCAGTACTTC. This encodes CAWSIAGPQETQYF.

The chain carries TRBV19 and TRBJ1-6, with D unresolved. The CDR3 contains 13 residues. With 0 bases removed from V and 7 bases from J, the gap between germline ends came to 4 bases. Germline lookup yields CDR1 LNHDA and CDR2 SQIVND (reference sequence). CDR3 amino acids: CASSIEINSPLHF. The CDR3 region has the DNA TGTGCCAGTAGTATAGAGATAAATTCACCCCTCCACTTT.

The chain links TRBV6-1 to TRBJ2-1; D gene uncertain. This CDR3 is 11 amino acids long. Germline lookup yields CDR1 MNHNS and CDR2 SASEGT. Trimming removed 6 bases at V and 4 bases at J, with 4 bases between. CDR3 sequence (DNA): TGTGCCAGCAGCCTTTACAATGAGCAGTTCTTC. This sequence encodes CASSLYNEQFF.

V and J are TRBV5-4 and TRBJ2-3; no firm D call. Germline values: CDR1 SGHNT, CDR2 YYREEE (reference sequence). There are 13 residues in the CDR3. V lost 6 bases and J 4 bases, leaving 12 bases between the germline ends. The CDR3 spells CASTSPVADTQYF. The DNA of the CDR3 is TGTGCCAGCACCTCGCCGGTAGCAGATACGCAGTATTTT.

This sequence joins TRBV6-5 and TRBJ2-1; 8 nucleotides match TRBD2. CDR1 MNHEY and CDR2 SVGAGI come from the germline V gene. The CDR3 consists of 15 residues. The V and J ends lost 4 bases and 3 bases, in that order; junction bases with no gene match: 5. CDR3 sequence: CASSSGTRVYNEQFF. CDR3 nucleotides: TGTGCCAGCAGTTCGGGGACTAGGGTCTACAATGAGCAGTTCTTC.

The CDR3 protein is CASSPQGHNEAFF. Here the CDR3 DNA reads TGTGCCAGCTCACCACAGGGACATAATGAAGCTTTCTTT. The genes are TRBV18 and TRBJ1-1, with a tentative D call TRBD1 (6 bases). The CDR3 is made up of 13 amino acids. Deletions cut 1 base from V and 7 bases from J, with 10 bases between. Germline V lookup: CDR1 KGHSH, CDR2 LQKENI. The complete variable domain, with remaining parts taken from reference TRBV18 and TRBJ1-1, reads NAGVMQNPRHLVRRRGQEARLRCSPMKGHSHVYWYRQLPEEGLKFMVYLQKENIIDESGMPKERFSAEFPKEGPSILRIQQVVRGDSAAYFCASSPQGHNEAFFGQGTRLTVV.

CDR3 DNA: TGCGCCAGCATTGAGGGCGGGGAGCTGTTTTTT. Translation gives CASIEGGELFF. The V gene is TRBV4-3, the J gene TRBJ2-2; tentative D call: TRBD2 (5 bases). CDR1 and CDR2 from the germline V gene are LGHNA and YSLEER. The CDR3 runs 11 residues. The germline V and J ends were trimmed by 7 bases and 7 bases, with 7 bases remaining between them.

This clone was seen a single time. The chain joins TRBV9 to TRBJ1-4, with D maybe TRBD1 (6 bases). V lost 3 bases and J lost 3, with 12 bases in between. Germline values: CDR1 SGDLS, CDR2 YYNGEE. CDR3 length: 15 residues. The CDR3 bases are TGTGCCAGCAGCGCCCAGGGGAGAGCTAATGAAAAACTGTTTTTT. As protein: CASSAQGRANEKLFF.

V gene TRBV21-1 combines with J gene TRBJ2-1; no DNA check was done on the table's D call, TRBD2. TRBV21-1 constitutes a pseudogene. The CDR3 has 18 amino acids. The CDR3 here is CASNPGLAPRSSYNEQFF. The CDR3 DNA sequence: TGTGCCAGCAATCCAGGACTAGCACCGAGGAGCTCCTACAATGAGCAGTTCTTC.

This clone was seen just once. This chain links TRBV29-1 with TRBJ2-5; D perhaps matches TRBD2 (6 bases). With 3 bases removed from V and 5 bases from J, the gap between germline ends came to 13 bases. The CDR3 has 13 amino acids. In germline, CDR1 is SQVTM, CDR2 ANQGSEA. CDR3 in amino acids: CSVDNTGGETQYF. CDR3 sequence (DNA): TGCAGCGTTGACAATACAGGAGGGGAGACCCAGTACTTC.